Each of the 9 T cell receptor beta chains below was sequenced from the same sample in a study of blood T cell repertoires in COVID-19. Assay used: immunoSEQ multiplex PCR; TCRdb lists only in-frame clones, some missing. The sample shows 240,000 or so clones, approximately 80% of them seen only once. Sequencing input: peripheral blood. Every receptor here comes from a woman of 80 years or more with acute or convalescent COVID-19.

V usage is TRBV14 and J usage is TRBJ2-7; D remains unclear. V was shortened by 4 bases and J by 6 bases, with 7 bases between the two germline ends. The CDR3 loop spans 11 amino acids. Germline lookup yields CDR1 SGHDN and CDR2 FVKESK. The CDR3 region is CASSRRGEQYF. The CDR3 nucleotides are TGTGCCAGCAGCCGGAGAGGCGAGCAGTACTTC.

The gene calls are TRBV11-2 and TRBJ2-2; 7 positions match TRBD2. V was pared by 5 bases and J by 1 base, with 4 bases of the junction left unmatched. This CDR3 is built from 15 residues. From germline, CDR1 is SGHAT and CDR2 FQNNGV. The CDR3 spells CASSGASGNTGELFF. In DNA, the CDR3 is TGTGCCAGCAGCGGCGCTAGCGGGAACACCGGGGAGCTGTTTTTT.

This clone was detected a few times. CDR3 protein: CASSLFGGQGYYEQYF. DNA for the CDR3: TGTGCCAGCAGCTTATTTGGCGGACAGGGCTACTACGAGCAGTACTTC. The chain links TRBV5-6 to TRBJ2-7; 8 bases line up with TRBD1. After removal of 2 bases from V and 3 bases from J, the junction contained 10 bases not matched to a gene. This CDR3 is 16 amino acids long. Germline V gene sequence: CDR1 SGHDT, CDR2 YYEEEE.

The V gene is TRBV3-1 (or the pseudogene TRBV3-2), the J gene TRBJ1-1; 8 nucleotides line up with TRBD1. Germline V gives CDR1 LGHDT, CDR2 YNNKEL (reference sequence). The CDR3 is 14 amino acids. Trimming took 1 base from V and 8 from J; bases not matched to a gene: 6. CDR3 DNA sequence: TGTGCCAGCAGCCAAGCCAACCGGGACAGGGAAGCTTTCTTT. This translates into CASSQANRDREAFF.

The chain is built from TRBV28 and TRBJ2-3; 10 positions agree with TRBD1. Per the germline V gene, CDR1 is MDHEN and CDR2 is SYDVKM. V shed 2 bases and J 4 bases; nucleotides not matched to a gene: 9. The CDR3 loop spans 17 amino acids. The CDR3 nucleotides are TGTGCCAGCAGTTTACAAGGAAAAGGACAGGGGGCAGATACGCAGTATTTT. As protein: CASSLQGKGQGADTQYF.

This chain connects TRBV4-2 to TRBJ2-1, with D maybe TRBD2 (5 bases). This CDR3 is 15 amino acids long. V shed 1 base and J shed 0 bases, with 7 bases lying between them. CDR1 and CDR2 from the germline V gene are LGHNA and YNFKEQ. The CDR3 DNA sequence: TGTGCCAGCAGCCAAGCCGGAGGCTCCTACAATGAGCAGTTCTTC. This codes for CASSQAGGSYNEQFF.

This clone was recorded once. This chain uses TRBV20-1 with TRBJ2-7, with 9 nucleotides matching TRBD2. The V gene's germline CDR1 is DFQATT and CDR2 SNEGSKA (reference sequence). The CDR3 is 13 amino acids. J gave up 0 bases and V 6 bases, and 3 bases lay outside the gene matches. The CDR3: CSASSGSSYEQYF. Here the CDR3 DNA reads TGCAGTGCCAGTAGCGGGAGCTCCTACGAGCAGTACTTC.

J is TRBJ1-2 and V is TRBV5-6; TRBD1 aligns across 8 bases. The CDR3 is 13 amino acids. Germline values: CDR1 SGHDT, CDR2 YYEEEE. The trim removed 0 bases at V and 8 bases at J, leaving 3 bases unmatched. CDR3 residues: CASSLGTGKGYTF. In nucleotides, the CDR3 is TGTGCCAGCAGCTTGGGGACAGGGAAGGGCTACACCTTC. Complete variable domain (other parts from reference TRBV5-6 and TRBJ1-2): DAGVTQSPTHLIKTRGQQVTLRCSPKSGHDTVSWYQQALGQGPQFIFQYYEEEERQRGNFPDRFSGHQFPNYSSELNVNALLLGDSALYLCASSLGTGKGYTFGSGTRLTVV.

This chain joins TRBV6-2 or TRBV6-3 and TRBJ2-5; D unresolved. V dropped 0 bases and J dropped 1 base, with 9 bases sitting between them. This CDR3 spans 15 amino acids. CDR1 MNHEY and CDR2 SVGEGT come from the germline V gene. The CDR3 nucleotides are TGTGCCAGCAGTTACTCGATCACAGCCCAAGAGACCCAGTACTTC. It translates to CASSYSITAQETQYF.